This T cell receptor (beta chain) was found in a study of T-cell reconstitution after alpha-beta-depleted transplantation in children (dated by TCRdb to 2016 to 2018). In terms of the full investigation: The study quantitatively tracked T-cell immune reconstitution after TCRalphabeta/CD19-depleted allogeneic hematopoietic cell transplantation in children using TCR repertoire profiling. The research as a whole found: The high TCRbeta diversity at day 60 in some patients was ascribed to recipient T cells and intrathymic progenitors that had survived conditioning. About two months after transplant, the apparently early recovery of alphabetaT-cell counts reportedly depended on just several hundred clones that had expanded rapidly and came from non-depleted graft cells. The frequencies of hyperexpanded clones fell over the following months, and after one year, T-cell counts and TCRbeta diversity were mostly attributed to newly produced T cells.

The treatment or condition label, read with the paper, signifies: allogeneic hematopoietic cell transplantation with graft depleted of TCRalphabeta T cells and CD19 B cells. The transplant recipients were children given TCRalphabeta/CD19-depleted allogeneic hematopoietic cell grafts. This clonotype was seen repeatedly, ten times or more. Its antigen specificity is not known. Base qualities are not recorded, but no much larger clone differs from it by a single base. The CDR3 runs 12 amino acids, cysteine and phenylalanine included. Only the CDR3 part of the read is kept: 36 bases, read in frame from the first base. Looking up the germline V gene yields CDR1 SGDLS and CDR2 YYNGEE. Trimming at the junction amounts to 3 bases on V and 0 bases on J, and the germline ends lie 4 bases apart. The library was built by means of PCR. The data were produced on an Illumina HiSeq 2500. To normalize quantification of the TCRbeta repertoire, the TCR libraries were built with molecular barcoding that relied on unique molecular identifiers. The public reads were quality trimmed at Q25 with fastp and then assembled into clones with MiXCR by TCRdb, keeping productive beta chains. Identical CDR3 protein sequences are pooled into one entry, listed with their most common genes and DNA. Recorded for this sample are about 300,000 distinct CDR3 sequences; about 9.4% of them occurred a single time. The ten largest make up approximately 7.6% of the sample.

The sequence was obtained from a boy under two years old with acute myeloid leukemia, due to receive a stem cell transplant. The input for sequencing was PBMCs, taken before TCRalphabeta/CD19-depleted stem cell transplant. The rearranged segments are TRBV9 and TRBJ2-7, with the D gene not clear enough to name. The bases read TGTGCCAGCAGCGGGGACTCCTACGAGCAGTACTTC. It codes for CASSGDSYEQYF.